The present T cell receptor beta chain was sequenced within a study of T-cell reconstitution after alpha-beta-depleted transplantation in children. Trimming left V 2 bases short and J 10 bases short, with 17 bases between. The CDR3 is made up of 15 amino acids. Library preparation (for TCRbeta) was performed with unique molecular identifiers. One entry per CDR3 protein, called by TCRdb with MiXCR from the PCR reads. Found here are just under 550,000 distinct CDR3 sequences, approximately 20% of them singletons; the top ten hold approximately 3%. The sample in question was PBMCs from the stem cell graft donor, obtained from the stem cell graft. The source of this sequence is a human donor who donated a stem cell graft to a child with acute lymphoblastic leukemia. The genes are TRBV12-3 or TRBV12-4 and TRBJ1-4, with D possibly being TRBD1 (5 bases). The DNA of the CDR3 is TGTGCCAGCAGTTTATGGGACGAGGGAGTGGGAAAACTGTTTTTT. This encodes CASSLWDEGVGKLFF.